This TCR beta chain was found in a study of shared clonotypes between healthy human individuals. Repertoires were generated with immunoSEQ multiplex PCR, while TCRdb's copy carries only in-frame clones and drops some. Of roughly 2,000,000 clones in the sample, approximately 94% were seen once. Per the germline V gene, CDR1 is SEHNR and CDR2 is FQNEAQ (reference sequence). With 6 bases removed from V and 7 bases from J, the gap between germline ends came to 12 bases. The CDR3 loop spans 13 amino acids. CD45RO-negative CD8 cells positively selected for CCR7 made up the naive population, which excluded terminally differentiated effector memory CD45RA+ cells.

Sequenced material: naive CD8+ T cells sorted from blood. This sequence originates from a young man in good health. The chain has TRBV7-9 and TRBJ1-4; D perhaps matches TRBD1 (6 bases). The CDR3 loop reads CASRSQGSEKLFF. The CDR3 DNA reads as TGTGCCAGCAGGTCACAGGGAAGTGAAAAACTGTTTTTT.